These 32 T cell receptor beta chains share one sample of origin, sequenced in a study of early T cells in non-severe SARS-CoV-2 infection. Using its own MiXCR run on the 5' RACE reads, TCRdb lists one record per CDR3 protein. The sample contains about 100,000 distinct CDR3 sequences, 11% of which appear only once. Sequenced sample: whole blood. The receptors shown here come from an adult who was a healthcare worker with PCR-confirmed SARS-CoV-2 infection or an uninfected control (not recorded which).

This clonotype showed up just a few times. The rearrangement joins TRBV3-1 to TRBJ2-1; the match to TRBD2 covers 7 bases. The CDR3 extends over 15 amino acids. Losses at the gene ends were 3 bases for V and 4 bases for J; bases not matched to a gene: 6. Looked up from germline, CDR1 is LGHDT and CDR2 is YNNKEL (reference sequence). This CDR3 reads CASSQGGRGYNEQFF. DNA for the CDR3: TGTGCCAGCAGCCAGGGCGGGAGAGGGTACAATGAGCAGTTCTTC.

This clonotype was counted many times. The chain is built from TRBV28 and TRBJ2-1, with D uncertain. Germline V gene lookup returns CDR1 MDHEN and CDR2 SYDVKM. The CDR3 totals 14 residues. V was clipped by 6 bases and J by 8 bases, with 17 bases between them. CDR3 loop: CASSRTVLGDEQFF. In nucleotides, the CDR3 is TGTGCCAGCAGCCGGACCGTCCTGGGCGATGAGCAGTTCTTC.

This clonotype was detected only a few times. This chain joins TRBV28 and TRBJ2-7, with D hard to call. V lost 8 bases and J lost 2, with 10 bases in between. CDR3 length: 12 residues. The germline gives CDR1 MDHEN, CDR2 SYDVKM. CDR3 nucleotides: TGTGCCAGCTCACCCGTCACCTACGAGCAGTACTTC. It yields the protein CASSPVTYEQYF.

The chain has TRBV12-5 and TRBJ2-1, with 14 nucleotides matching TRBD2. V shed 6 bases and J 7 bases; nucleotides not matched to a gene: 5. The CDR3 spans 15 residues. Germline V lookup: CDR1 LGHNT, CDR2 FRNRAP. The CDR3: CASGLTSGRDNEQFF. CDR3 nucleotide sequence: TGTGCTAGTGGCCTGACTAGCGGGAGGGATAATGAGCAGTTCTTC.

In its sample, this clonotype was seen a few times. This sequence joins TRBV10-2 and TRBJ2-7, with D possibly TRBD2 on 6 matching bases. CDR1 is WSHSY, CDR2 SAAADI, per germline. The length of the CDR3 is 13 residues. V was clipped by 2 bases and J by 7 bases, with 12 bases between them. The CDR3 spells CASSEEWREEQYF. The CDR3 region has the DNA TGCGCCAGCAGTGAGGAGTGGAGGGAGGAGCAGTACTTC.

This clonotype appeared a few times. This rearrangement joins TRBV28 to TRBJ2-2; D is ambiguous. V lost 4 bases, J lost 0 bases, and 15 bases lay in between. CDR3 size: 17 residues. CDR1 and CDR2 (germline): MDHEN, SYDVKM. The DNA for the CDR3 is TGTGCCAGCAGTTCCTTCTGGGCTATGACGAACACCGGGGAGCTGTTTTTT. It yields the protein CASSSFWAMTNTGELFF.

This clonotype has just a few counts. The chain is built from TRBV12-3 or TRBV12-4 and TRBJ2-7; the match to TRBD2 covers 7 bases. Trimming took 5 bases from V and 3 from J; bases not matched to a gene: 7. This CDR3 spans 14 amino acids. CDR3 coding DNA: TGTGCCAGCAGTGGGAGCGGGACGCACTACGAGCAGTACTTC. This codes for CASSGSGTHYEQYF.

This clonotype was seen ten or more times. CDR3 sequence reads: CASSLLAGGYNEQFF. DNA for the CDR3: TGTGCCAGCAGCTTACTAGCGGGAGGGTACAATGAGCAGTTCTTC. The chain carries TRBV12-3 or TRBV12-4 and TRBJ2-1; 13 bases agree with TRBD2. CDR3 length: 15 amino acids. V lost 6 bases and J lost 4; bases outside the gene matches: 3.

This clonotype showed up just a few times. This chain uses TRBV28 with TRBJ2-7; 9 bases are shared with TRBD1. The CDR3 runs to 15 residues. Germline V gives CDR1 MDHEN, CDR2 SYDVKM. After removal of 4 bases from V and 3 bases from J, the junction contained 7 bases not matched to a gene. The CDR3 DNA is TGTGCCAGCAGTTGGGGGGGGACAGGGCTCTACGAGCAGTACTTC. Its translation is CASSWGGTGLYEQYF.

The chain employs TRBV20-1 and TRBJ2-7, with TRBD2 identical over 7 bases. Germline V gene sequence: CDR1 DFQATT, CDR2 SNEGSKA (reference sequence). This CDR3 is 12 amino acids long. The V and J ends lost 6 bases and 2 bases, in that order; junction bases with no gene match: 4. CDR3 DNA sequence: TGCAGTGCCGACGGACTAGCCTACGAGCAGTACTTC. Its translation: CSADGLAYEQYF.

This clonotype was seen many times. This chain links TRBV29-1 with TRBJ2-7; D might be TRBD2 (6 bases). V lost 0 bases and J lost 3, with 9 bases in between. The CDR3 length is 13 residues. Per the germline V gene, CDR1 is SQVTM and CDR2 is ANQGSEA. This CDR3 reads CSVEEGGGYEQYF. The CDR3 coding sequence is TGCAGCGTTGAAGAGGGAGGCGGCTACGAGCAGTACTTC.

This chain links TRBV5-1 with TRBJ2-2, with 7 bases lining up with TRBD1. This CDR3 has 16 residues. J lost 0 bases, V lost 3 bases, and 5 bases had no gene match. Germline V lookup: CDR1 SGHRS, CDR2 YFSETQ. CDR3: CASSSSGTANTGELFF. The CDR3 coding sequence is TGCGCCAGCAGCTCTTCCGGGACAGCGAACACCGGGGAGCTGTTTTTT.

The sample holds many counts of this clonotype. The chain joins TRBV20-1 to TRBJ2-7; D remains ambiguous. V shed 1 base and J shed 2 bases, with 12 bases lying between them. This CDR3 is 14 amino acids long. Germline V CDR1 and CDR2: DFQATT, SNEGSKA (reference sequence). For the CDR3, the DNA is TGCAGTGCTAGAGCCGGACGGATACCCTACGAGCAGTACTTC. It is translated as CSARAGRIPYEQYF.

The chain is built from TRBV4-1 and TRBJ2-7; D is undetermined. Germline V gene data show CDR1 as MGHRA and CDR2 as YSYEKL. The germline V and J ends were trimmed by 5 bases and 0 bases, with 14 bases remaining between them. The CDR3 is 15 residues long. CDR3 nucleotide sequence: TGCGCCAGCAGCTATCGGCCGGAGAGCTCCTACGAGCAGTACTTC. This encodes CASSYRPESSYEQYF.

A single count supports this clonotype. The V gene is TRBV29-1, the J gene TRBJ1-3; D uncertain. Trimming took off 7 bases at V and 4 bases at J, with 11 bases between the two ends. In germline, CDR1 is SQVTM, CDR2 ANQGSEA. This CDR3 is built from 12 residues. The CDR3 coding sequence is TGCAGCGCCCAGGTGTCGGGAAACACCATATATTTT. Its translation is CSAQVSGNTIYF.

This clonotype was detected only a few times. The chain has TRBV28 and TRBJ2-3, with D tentatively TRBD1 or TRBD2 (5 bases each). CDR1 MDHEN and CDR2 SYDVKM come from the germline V gene. Deletions cut 2 bases from V and 5 bases from J, with 8 bases between. The CDR3 runs 13 residues. CDR3 loop: CASSLRGVDTQYF. The CDR3 nucleotides are TGTGCCAGCAGTTTAAGGGGAGTAGATACGCAGTATTTT. Supplemented by reference TRBV28 and TRBJ2-3, the full variable domain reads DVKVTQSSRYLVKRTGEKVFLECVQDMDHENMFWYRQDPGLGLRLIYFSYDVKMKEKGDIPEGYSVSREKKERFSLILESASTNQTSMYLCASSLRGVDTQYFGPGTRLTVL.

The chain employs TRBV6-1 and TRBJ1-5; tentatively, D is TRBD1 (5 bases). This CDR3 region has 15 residues. Germline assignment: CDR1 MNHNS and CDR2 SASEGT. The V and J ends lost 6 bases and 1 base respectively, with 13 bases between them. The CDR3 is CASRSQGGSNQPQHF. The CDR3 DNA sequence: TGTGCCAGCAGGTCGCAGGGTGGGAGCAATCAGCCCCAGCATTTT.

The chain links TRBV6-2 or TRBV6-3 to TRBJ2-1, with 7 bases fitting TRBD2. CDR1 and CDR2 (germline): MNHEY, SVGEGT. The CDR3 covers 17 residues. The V and J ends lost 2 bases and 7 bases, in that order; junction bases with no gene match: 14. CDR3 in amino acids: CASSYKMWEGLRNEQFF. The DNA for the CDR3 is TGTGCCAGCAGTTACAAAATGTGGGAGGGCCTCAGGAATGAGCAGTTCTTC.

This clonotype came up many times. This rearrangement joins TRBV29-1 to TRBJ1-4; D is undetermined. Germline CDR1 reads SQVTM; CDR2 reads ANQGSEA. Trimming left V 0 bases short and J 8 bases short, with 13 bases between. This CDR3 has 14 residues. CDR3 nucleotide sequence: TGCAGCGTTGAAGATACCCGAGGGCCCGAAAAACTGTTTTTT. This sequence encodes CSVEDTRGPEKLFF.

The chain combines TRBV27 with TRBJ2-3; perhaps TRBD1 as D (5 bases). The germline V and J ends were trimmed by 8 bases and 4 bases, with 10 bases remaining between them. Germline CDR1 and CDR2: MNHEY and SMNVEV (reference sequence). This CDR3 has 12 residues. As DNA, the CDR3 is TGTGCCAGCTCCCAGGGTGCAGATACGCAGTATTTT. This sequence encodes CASSQGADTQYF.

V and J are TRBV25-1 and TRBJ2-2; a weak D match, TRBD1 (5 bases). CDR1 is MGHDK, CDR2 SYGVNS, per germline. V was shortened by 5 bases and J by 4 bases, with 20 bases between the two germline ends. The CDR3 is 17 residues long. CDR3 DNA sequence: TGTGCCAGCAGTCGGGCCCCCGGGCAGGGCGGCACCGGGGAGCTGTTTTTT. Protein sequence: CASSRAPGQGGTGELFF.

This clonotype was detected a few times. CDR3 protein: CASSPSPPVGGRETQYF. CDR3 in DNA: TGTGCCAGCTCACCATCCCCTCCGGTCGGGGGGAGAGAGACCCAGTACTTC. The chain has TRBV18 and TRBJ2-5, with 7 bases that match TRBD2. CDR1 is KGHSH, CDR2 LQKENI, per germline. This CDR3 has 17 amino acids. The V and J ends lost 2 bases and 4 bases, in that order; junction bases with no gene match: 13.

This clonotype was counted a few times. The chain has TRBV5-6 and TRBJ2-3; tentatively, D is TRBD2 (6 bases). V shed 2 bases and J shed 4 bases, with 14 bases lying between them. The V gene's germline CDR1 is SGHDT and CDR2 YYEEEE. This CDR3 is 15 amino acids long. The CDR3 loop is CASSFFGSSPDTQYF. The CDR3 bases are TGTGCCAGCAGCTTTTTCGGGAGCTCCCCAGATACGCAGTATTTT.

This clonotype occurred many times. V gene TRBV5-1 combines with J gene TRBJ1-2; D is undetermined. Germline CDR1 is SGHRS and CDR2 is YFSETQ. V was clipped by 0 bases and J by 5 bases, with 11 bases between them. This CDR3 comprises 14 residues. CDR3 DNA: TGCGCCAGCAGCTTGGGAGAGGGCGGATATGGCTACACCTTC. Translated, it gives CASSLGEGGYGYTF. The variable domain in full, with the rest retrieved from reference TRBV5-1 and TRBJ1-2, is KAGVTQTPRYLIKTRGQQVTLSCSPISGHRSVSWYQQTPGQGLQFLFEYFSETQRNKGNFPGRFSGRQFSNSRSEMNVSTLELGDSALYLCASSLGEGGYGYTFGSGTRLTVV.

This clonotype was seen many times. The J gene is TRBJ1-2, the V gene TRBV6-5, with a weak D call TRBD1 (5 bases). CDR3 length: 12 amino acids. V was pared by 0 bases and J by 12 bases, with 11 bases between. Germline values: CDR1 MNHEY, CDR2 SVGAGI. The CDR3 region is CASSYSGRANTF. The CDR3 nucleotides are TGTGCCAGCAGTTACTCGGGCAGGGCGAACACCTTC.

This clonotype showed up just a few times. The V and J genes are TRBV10-3 and TRBJ2-3; D perhaps matches TRBD1 (5 bases). The CDR3 spans 13 residues. The V and J ends lost 4 bases and 5 bases respectively, with 10 bases between them. Germline-derived CDR1 and CDR2 are ENHRY and SYGVKD. The CDR3 spells CAISAPTEDTQYF. CDR3 coding DNA: TGTGCCATCAGTGCGCCGACAGAAGATACGCAGTATTTT.

This clonotype came up many times. CDR3 in amino acids: CAWSFTSGSSDTQYF. Here the CDR3 DNA reads TGTGCCTGGAGTTTCACTAGCGGGAGCTCAGATACGCAGTATTTT. The J gene is TRBJ2-3, the V gene TRBV30; 11 nucleotides match TRBD2. Trimming removed 2 bases from V and 4 bases from J; junction bases left unmatched: 5. The CDR3 consists of 15 residues. In germline, CDR1 is GTSNPN, CDR2 SVGIG (reference sequence).

This chain links TRBV2 with TRBJ1-4; D ambiguous. This CDR3 has 14 residues. V gave up 4 bases and J gave up 5 bases, with 11 bases separating them. Germline V gives CDR1 SNHLY, CDR2 FYNNEI. CDR3 in amino acids: CASSVRELNEKLFF. CDR3 DNA: TGTGCCAGCAGTGTAAGGGAGTTGAATGAAAAACTGTTTTTT.

This clonotype occurred a few times. The rearrangement uses TRBV7-6 and TRBJ1-4, with 8 positions matching TRBD1. This CDR3 has 17 amino acids. V dropped 2 bases and J dropped 3; count of bases not matched to a gene: 8. Germline V gives CDR1 SGHVS, CDR2 FNYEAQ. This chain's CDR3 is CASSLQQGGNSNEKLFF. CDR3 sequence (DNA): TGTGCCAGCAGCTTACAACAGGGGGGAAATTCTAATGAAAAACTGTTTTTT.

In its sample, this clonotype was seen many times. CDR3 DNA: TGTGCCAGCAGTTTTCGGGCGGGAGCACGAGAGACCCAGTACTTC. Translating gives CASSFRAGARETQYF. The V and J genes are TRBV12-3 or TRBV12-4 and TRBJ2-5; 7 bases line up with TRBD2. This CDR3 region has 15 residues. J gave up 4 bases and V 3 bases, and 8 bases lay outside the gene matches.

The sample holds many counts of this clonotype. The chain carries TRBV20-1 and TRBJ2-3; 8 bases match TRBD2. V trimming: 0 bases; J trimming: 3 bases; junction bases outside the gene matches: 5. Germline loops: CDR1 DFQATT, CDR2 SNEGSKA (reference sequence). CDR3 length: 15 amino acids. The CDR3, as DNA: TGCAGTGCTAGAGATAGCGGGACGACAACAGATACGCAGTATTTT. Protein sequence: CSARDSGTTTDTQYF.

This clonotype was observed many times. The chain is built from TRBV12-3 or TRBV12-4 and TRBJ1-4; D possibly corresponds to TRBD1 (6 bases). This CDR3 has 12 residues. With 3 bases removed from V and 13 bases from J, the gap between germline ends came to 12 bases. Here the CDR3 DNA reads TGTGCCAGCAGTTTGGGGGGGCACGGACTGTTTTTT. Translating gives CASSLGGHGLFF.